One sample yielded the 7 T cell receptor beta chains listed below, sequenced in a study of blood T cell repertoires in COVID-19. Sequenced by immunoSEQ multiplex PCR; TCRdb stores in-frame clones only, minus some. The sample lists 120,000 or so clones, around four fifths occurring once. The sequenced sample consisted of peripheral blood. These receptors originate from a human donor in a cohort sampled during active COVID-19.

The rearrangement uses TRBV5-6 and TRBJ2-5; D unclear. The CDR3 consists of 12 residues. V shed 0 bases and J shed 4 bases, with 4 bases lying between them. Germline V gene sequence: CDR1 SGHDT, CDR2 YYEEEE. As DNA, the CDR3 is TGTGCCAGCAGCTTGGGGGCAGAGACCCAGTACTTC. Amino acid sequence: CASSLGAETQYF.

This clone occurred once. V and J are TRBV5-5 and TRBJ1-2; 8 bases line up with TRBD1. The V gene's germline CDR1 is SGHKS and CDR2 YYEKEE (reference sequence). The CDR3 extends over 16 amino acids. V dropped 3 bases and J dropped 4; count of bases not matched to a gene: 11. Here the CDR3 DNA reads TGTGCCAGCAGCTATTCTGGACAGGGCCGGGCCTATGGCTACACCTTC. Its protein product is CASSYSGQGRAYGYTF.

The chain's CDR3 is CASSLLGGQGSYGYTF. The CDR3 DNA is TGTGCCAGCAGTTTATTGGGGGGACAGGGAAGCTATGGCTACACCTTC. V usage is TRBV27 and J usage is TRBJ1-2; 9 bases align to TRBD1. CDR3 length: 16 residues. Trimming removed 1 base from V and 4 bases from J; junction bases left unmatched: 7. Germline loops: CDR1 MNHEY, CDR2 SMNVEV (reference sequence).

The chain joins TRBV5-4 to TRBJ2-2; 9 bases match TRBD2. Germline V gene lookup returns CDR1 SGHNT and CDR2 YYREEE (reference sequence). The CDR3 length is 16 residues. V lost 1 base and J lost 5; bases outside the gene matches: 6. CDR3 nucleotides: TGTGCCAGCAGCTTGATAAGCGGGAGGAGGACCGGGGAGCTGTTTTTT. It translates to CASSLISGRRTGELFF.

This chain joins TRBV2 and TRBJ1-4; D is undetermined. This CDR3 is built from 15 residues. Germline lookup yields CDR1 SNHLY and CDR2 FYNNEI. V lost 7 bases to trimming and J lost 4 bases, with 16 bases between them. The CDR3 nucleotides read TGTGCCAGCATGACATTACTCTCCATTAATGAAAAACTGTTTTTT. Protein: CASMTLLSINEKLFF.

The sample holds one count of this clone. The chain employs TRBV9 and TRBJ1-4; D is possibly TRBD1 (6 bases). Germline V CDR1 and CDR2: SGDLS, YYNGEE. V was shortened by 3 bases and J by 4 bases, with 19 bases between the two germline ends. The CDR3 runs 17 residues. DNA of the CDR3: TGTGCCAGCAGCGCCTCCCCCCTGGGGGCGCGTAATGAAAAACTGTTTTTT. It codes for CASSASPLGARNEKLFF.

The chain is built from TRBV28 and TRBJ2-7, with 7 nucleotides matching TRBD1. CDR1 and CDR2 from the germline V gene are MDHEN and SYDVKM. The CDR3 runs 14 residues. After removal of 10 bases from V and 3 bases from J, the junction contained 12 bases not matched to a gene. The CDR3 coding sequence is TGTGCCACCCTTAAATCGACAGGGCGCTACGAGCAGTACTTC. Its protein is CATLKSTGRYEQYF.